This entry concerns a single TCR beta chain. The record originates from a study of patients and donors after allogeneic stem cell transplantation. One entry per CDR3 protein, called by TCRdb with MiXCR from the RT-PCR reads. The sample shows about a million distinct CDR3 sequences, about 20% of them seen only once. Sequencing was performed on blood, either unsorted or a sorted T cell fraction (not recorded which). This receptor was identified in a human donor who was either an allogeneic HSCT recipient or a stem cell or donor lymphocyte infusion donor (not recorded which). It is not recorded whose cells these are; they may come from a transplant donor.

CDR3 protein: CASSLKERGWPDTQYF. For the CDR3, the DNA is TGTGCCAGCAGTTTAAAAGAGCGGGGATGGCCAGATACGCAGTATTTT. The rearrangement uses TRBV28 and TRBJ2-3, with TRBD2 matching over 7 bases. The V gene end was trimmed by 2 bases and the J gene end by 4 bases; junction bases not matched to a gene: 9. Germline CDR1 and CDR2: MDHEN and SYDVKM. This CDR3 has 16 amino acids.